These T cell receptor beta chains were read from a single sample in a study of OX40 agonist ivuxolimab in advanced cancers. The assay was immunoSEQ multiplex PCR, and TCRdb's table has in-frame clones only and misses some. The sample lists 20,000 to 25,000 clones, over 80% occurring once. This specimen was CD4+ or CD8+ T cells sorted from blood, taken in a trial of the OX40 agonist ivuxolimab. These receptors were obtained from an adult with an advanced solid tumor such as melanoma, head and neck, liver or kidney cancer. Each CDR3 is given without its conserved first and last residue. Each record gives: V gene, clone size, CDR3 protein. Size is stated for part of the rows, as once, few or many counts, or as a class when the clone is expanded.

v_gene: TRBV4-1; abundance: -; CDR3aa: ASSHIQGQGSSYEQY
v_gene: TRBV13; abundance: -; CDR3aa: ASSLRGRRETQY
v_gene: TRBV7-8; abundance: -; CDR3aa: ASSSGTGANVLT
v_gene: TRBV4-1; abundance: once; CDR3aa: ASGYSISGVNEQF
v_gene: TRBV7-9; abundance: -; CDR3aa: ASSLGPAGTDEQY
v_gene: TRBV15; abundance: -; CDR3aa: ATRTENTEAF
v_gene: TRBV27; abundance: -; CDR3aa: ASSSRDRGDGYT
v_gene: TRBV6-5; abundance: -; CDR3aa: ASSYAGGSQETQY
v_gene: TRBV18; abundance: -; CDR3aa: ASAPPGTPDTQY
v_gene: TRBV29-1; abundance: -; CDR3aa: SVGGVNGNTIY
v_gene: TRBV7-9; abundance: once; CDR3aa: ASGDSTTDTQY
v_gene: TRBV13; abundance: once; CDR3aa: ASSFPAASRDEQY
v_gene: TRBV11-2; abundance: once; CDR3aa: ASSLGGMGVNSPLH
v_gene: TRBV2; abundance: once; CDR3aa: ASAIGGSQETQY
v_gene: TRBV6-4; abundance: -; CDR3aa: ASSDSPGQGYYGYT
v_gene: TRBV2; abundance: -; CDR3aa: ASSVEDGNLNTEAF
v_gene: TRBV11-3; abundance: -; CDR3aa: ASSETTGTHEQY
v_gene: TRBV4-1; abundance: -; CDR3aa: ASSPGQTGPNEQF
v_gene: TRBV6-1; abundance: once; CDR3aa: ASSEEYTIY
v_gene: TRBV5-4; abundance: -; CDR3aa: ASRSEQGLNYGYT
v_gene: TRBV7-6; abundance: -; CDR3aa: ASSLAAGGFYEQY
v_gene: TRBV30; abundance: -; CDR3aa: AWSQGAGDTEAF